One and the same sample provided the 11 T cell receptor beta chains below, sequenced in a study of chemoradiotherapy in HPV16-positive cancers. Here immunoSEQ multiplex PCR was the method, and the copy in TCRdb shows in-frame clones only, minus some. The table includes about 34,000 clones, about nine tenths detected once. This specimen was blood, taken from a patient who underwent chemoradiotherapy. The receptors come from a human donor with HPV-associated anogenital cancer.

The chain combines TRBV19 with TRBJ1-1; a weak D match, TRBD1 (5 bases). CDR3 length equals 16 residues. The germline V and J ends were trimmed by 7 bases and 1 base, with 19 bases remaining between them. CDR1 is LNHDA and CDR2 is SQIVND in the germline V gene (reference sequence). The CDR3 sequence: CASTVLGRRGNTEAFF. The CDR3 bases are TGTGCCAGTACCGTTCTGGGACGGCGAGGGAACACTGAAGCTTTCTTT. The full variable domain, in which reference TRBV19 and TRBJ1-1 provide the parts outside the CDR3, is DGGITQSPKYLFRKEGQNVTLSCEQNLNHDAMYWYRQDPGQGLRLIYYSQIVNDFQKGDIAEGYSVSREKKESFPLTVTSAQKNPTAFYLCASTVLGRRGNTEAFFGQGTRLTVV.

The chain uses TRBV5-6 and TRBJ2-7; 7 bases are a match to TRBD1. This CDR3 comprises 13 residues. From germline, CDR1 is SGHDT and CDR2 YYEEEE. V trimming: 0 bases; J trimming: 5 bases; junction bases outside the gene matches: 2. Here the CDR3 reads CASSLEGGDEQYF. The CDR3 DNA reads as TGTGCCAGCAGCTTGGAAGGGGGCGACGAGCAGTACTTC.

The DNA of the CDR3 is TGTGCCAGCAGCGCACCCGTACAGGGAGCTGGAAACACCATATATTTT. This translates into CASSAPVQGAGNTIYF. The rearrangement links TRBV9 to TRBJ1-3; tentative D call: TRBD1 (6 bases). The CDR3 loop spans 16 amino acids. V gave up 3 bases and J gave up 2 bases, with 15 bases separating them. Germline loops: CDR1 SGDLS, CDR2 YYNGEE.

CDR3: CASSLRGTVNSQETQYF. CDR3 in DNA: TGTGCCAGCAGCCTAAGAGGGACAGTTAACTCCCAAGAGACCCAGTACTTC. The chain uses TRBV11-3 and TRBJ2-5, with 7 bases that match TRBD1. With V trimmed by 5 bases and J by 1 base, 13 bases remained unmatched. The CDR3 has 17 amino acids. The germline V gene has CDR1 SGHNT and CDR2 YENEEA.

The CDR3 spells CASSLATGGSEAFF. CDR3 bases: TGTGCCAGCAGCTTAGCAACAGGGGGTTCTGAAGCTTTCTTT. This sequence joins TRBV7-2 and TRBJ1-1; 8 positions agree with TRBD1. CDR1 is SGHTA and CDR2 is FQGNSA in the germline V gene. The CDR3 length is 14 residues. The junction had 3 bases not matched to a gene; V was cut back by 0 bases and J by 6 bases. Together with reference TRBV7-2 and TRBJ1-1, the CDR3 gives the full variable domain: GAGVSQSPSNKVTEKGKDVELRCDPISGHTALYWYRQSLGQGLEFLIYFQGNSAPDKSGLPSDRFSAERTGGSVSTLTIQRTQQEDSAVYLCASSLATGGSEAFFGQGTRLTVV.

J is TRBJ2-1 and V is TRBV5-1; the match to TRBD1 covers 8 bases. The V segment lost 4 bases and the J segment 7 bases; nucleotides outside the gene matches: 7. This CDR3 contains 14 residues. The germline V gene encodes CDR1 SGHRS and CDR2 YFSETQ. CDR3 loop: CASSIRDRSNEQFF. CDR3 sequence (DNA): TGCGCCAGCAGCATCCGGGACAGGTCTAATGAGCAGTTCTTC.

The chain carries TRBV4-1 and TRBJ2-5; possible D gene TRBD2, 5 bases. This CDR3 comprises 14 residues. Germline CDR1 reads MGHRA; CDR2 reads YSYEKL. Between the trimmed V and J ends, which lost 4 bases and 4 bases, there was a span of 13 bases. CDR3 in amino acids: CASSPGVARETQYF. CDR3 coding DNA: TGCGCCAGCAGCCCCGGGGTAGCGAGAGAGACCCAGTACTTC.

V is TRBV5-4 and J is TRBJ1-2; no clear D gene. V was clipped by 0 bases and J by 0 bases, with 12 bases between them. Per the germline V gene, CDR1 is SGHNT and CDR2 is YYREEE (reference sequence). The CDR3 consists of 16 residues. CDR3 DNA: TGTGCCAGCAGCTTGGGCCCCGGGCGAACTAACTATGGCTACACCTTC. This gives the protein CASSLGPGRTNYGYTF.

This clone was picked up one time. V gene TRBV5-5 combines with J gene TRBJ2-4; D perhaps matches TRBD1 (6 bases). V gave up 3 bases and J gave up 5 bases, with 12 bases separating them. Germline CDR1 is SGHKS and CDR2 is YYEKEE (reference sequence). The CDR3 is 14 residues long. The CDR3 bases are TGTGCCAGCAGCTACCGGGACACACAAAACATTCAGTACTTC. This gives the protein CASSYRDTQNIQYF.

The rearrangement joins TRBV6-1 to TRBJ1-1, with TRBD1 matching over 9 bases. The CDR3 runs 14 residues. The trim removed 2 bases at V and 8 bases at J, leaving 6 bases unmatched. Per germline, CDR1 MNHNS and CDR2 SASEGT. The DNA for the CDR3 is TGTGCCAGCAGTGAAATTGGACAGGGGCGGGAAGCTTTCTTT. It codes for CASSEIGQGREAFF.

The rearrangement uses TRBV11-2 and TRBJ1-2, with 7 bases identical to TRBD1. J gave up 0 bases and V 5 bases, and 12 bases lay outside the gene matches. The CDR3 runs to 17 residues. The germline V gene encodes CDR1 SGHAT and CDR2 FQNNGV. CDR3 residues: CASSPSQGGVANYGYTF. CDR3 in DNA: TGTGCCAGCAGCCCCTCCCAGGGGGGTGTAGCTAACTATGGCTACACCTTC.